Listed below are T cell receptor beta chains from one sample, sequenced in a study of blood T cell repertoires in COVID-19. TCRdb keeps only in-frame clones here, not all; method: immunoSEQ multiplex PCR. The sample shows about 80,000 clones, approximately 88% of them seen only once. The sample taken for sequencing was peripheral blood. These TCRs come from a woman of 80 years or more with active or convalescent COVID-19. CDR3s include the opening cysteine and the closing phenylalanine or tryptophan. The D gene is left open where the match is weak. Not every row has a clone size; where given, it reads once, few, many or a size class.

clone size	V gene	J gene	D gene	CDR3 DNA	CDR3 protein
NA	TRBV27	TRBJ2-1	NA	TGTGCCAGCAGTCCCCGTAGTAGCGTTTCCTACAATGAGCAGTTCTTC	CASSPRSSVSYNEQFF
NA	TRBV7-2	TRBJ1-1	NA	TGTGCCAGCAGCCGACAGATGAACACTGAAGCTTTCTTT	CASSRQMNTEAFF
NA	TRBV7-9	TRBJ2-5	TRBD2	TGTGCCAGCAGCTTCGGGACTAGCGGGAAAGAGACCCAGTACTTC	CASSFGTSGKETQYF
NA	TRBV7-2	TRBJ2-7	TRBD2	TGTGCCAGCAGCTTAGGGCCTAGCGGCTCCTACGAGCAGTACTTC	CASSLGPSGSYEQYF
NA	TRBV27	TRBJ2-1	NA	TGTGCCAGCAGTTCCCTAGGACTAACGGGAGCTGGGAATGAGCAGTTCTTC	CASSSLGLTGAGNEQFF
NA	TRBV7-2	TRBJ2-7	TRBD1	TGTGCCAGCAGCTTAACCCAGGGGGCCTACGAGCAGTACTTC	CASSLTQGAYEQYF
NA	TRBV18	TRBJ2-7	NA	TGTGCCAGCTCACCAATCAGGGCCACTTCGGGCGAGCAGTACTTC	CASSPIRATSGEQYF
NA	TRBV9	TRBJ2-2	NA	TGTGCCAGCAGCGTCGACTTAGGCGGGGAGCTGTTTTTT	CASSVDLGGELFF
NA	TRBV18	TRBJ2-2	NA	TGTGCCAGCTCACCCCGGGACACCCACACCGGGGAGCTGTTTTTT	CASSPRDTHTGELFF
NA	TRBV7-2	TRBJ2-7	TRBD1	TGTGCCAGCAGCTTTTACAGGGGCCACGAGCAGTACTTC	CASSFYRGHEQYF
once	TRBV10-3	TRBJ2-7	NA	TGTGCCATCAGTGAAGGAGGTGGACAGAACGTCAAGCAGTACTTC	CAISEGGGQNVKQYF
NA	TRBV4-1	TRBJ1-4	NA	TGCGCCAGCAGCCCCAGGGTCCTAAATGAAAAACTGTTTTTT	CASSPRVLNEKLFF
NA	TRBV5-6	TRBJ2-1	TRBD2	TGTGCCAGCAGCTCGGCAGCGCGGGGGGGCTTTTACAATGAGCAGTTCTTC	CASSSAARGGFYNEQFF
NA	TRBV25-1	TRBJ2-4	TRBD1	TGTGCCAGCAGCGACGTACAGGGGATCAAAAACATTCAGTACTTC	CASSDVQGIKNIQYF
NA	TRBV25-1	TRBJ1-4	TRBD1	TGTGCCAGCCGTAGACAGGGGGATAGTGAAAAACTGTTTTTT	CASRRQGDSEKLFF
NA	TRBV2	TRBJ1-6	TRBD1	TGTGCCAGCAGTGAAGTAGGGACAGGGGACTCACCCCTCCACTTT	CASSEVGTGDSPLHF
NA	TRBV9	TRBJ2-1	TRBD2	TGTGCCAGCAGCGTAGTTGCGGGGGGGAGGTACAATGAGCAGTTCTTC	CASSVVAGGRYNEQFF
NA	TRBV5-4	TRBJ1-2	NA	TGTGCCAGCAGCTTCAGATTTAACTATGGCTACACCTTC	CASSFRFNYGYTF
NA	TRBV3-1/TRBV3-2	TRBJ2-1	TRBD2	TGTGCCAGCAGCCAAGGAGTGCTAGCGGGAGGGTTGAATGAGCAGTTCTTC	CASSQGVLAGGLNEQFF
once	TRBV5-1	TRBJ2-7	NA	TGCGCCAGCAGAGGATTCAGGCCGGAGCAGTACTTC	CASRGFRPEQYF
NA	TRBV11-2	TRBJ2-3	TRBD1	TGTGCCAGCAGCTTTTTCGGGACAGGGTATACAGATACGCAGTATTTT	CASSFFGTGYTDTQYF
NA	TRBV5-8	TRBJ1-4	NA	TGTGCCAGCAGCTCCCCCTCAGGGCTGGGAAAACTGTTTTTT	CASSSPSGLGKLFF
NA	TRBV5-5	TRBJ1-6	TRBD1	TGTGCCAGCAGCTCCCGACAGGGGGGAGCCCGGAATAATTCACCCCTCCACTTT	CASSSRQGGARNNSPLHF
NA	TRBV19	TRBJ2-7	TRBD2	TGTGCCAGTAGCGTAGCGGGGGCTACTTACGAGCAGTACTTC	CASSVAGATYEQYF
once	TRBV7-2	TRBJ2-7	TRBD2	TGTGCCAGCAGCTTAGCTAGCGGGGGGGGCTCCTACGAGCAGTACTTC	CASSLASGGGSYEQYF
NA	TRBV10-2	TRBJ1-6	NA	TGCGCCAGCAGTTCCGGACAACCTCTCCACTTT	CASSSGQPLHF
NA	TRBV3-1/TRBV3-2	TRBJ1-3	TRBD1	TGTGCCAGCAGTTTGGGACAGAGCGCCGTGGGAAACACCATATATTTT	CASSLGQSAVGNTIYF
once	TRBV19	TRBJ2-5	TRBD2	TGTGCCAGTAGCAGGGCGGCTAGCGGGGGGAAAGAGACCCAGTACTTC	CASSRAASGGKETQYF
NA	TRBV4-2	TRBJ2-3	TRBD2	TGTGCCAGCAGCCAAGTAGGGAGCGGGGGGGCAGAAGATACGCAGTATTTT	CASSQVGSGGAEDTQYF
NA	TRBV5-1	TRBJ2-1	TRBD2	TGCGCCAGCAGCGTGGAGCGGGGTGTGCAGTTCTTC	CASSVERGVQFF
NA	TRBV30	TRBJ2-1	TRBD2	TGTGCCTGGAGTCAAACTAGCGGGAGTGGTGAGCAGTTCTTC	CAWSQTSGSGEQFF
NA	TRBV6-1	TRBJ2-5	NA	TGTGCCAGCAGTGAAGGGGGACTCTCGCCGCGAACCCAGTACTTC	CASSEGGLSPRTQYF
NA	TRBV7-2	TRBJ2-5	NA	TGTGCCAGCAGCTTAGGCCTAGCCGAAGAGACCCAGTACTTC	CASSLGLAEETQYF
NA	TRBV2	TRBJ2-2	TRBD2	TGTGCCAGCAGTGACCGACTAGCGCGGGCCGGGGAGCTGTTTTTT	CASSDRLARAGELFF
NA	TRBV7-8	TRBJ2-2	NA	TGTGCCAGCAGCTTCGGGACCGTCAGGGGAACCGGGGAGCTGTTTTTT	CASSFGTVRGTGELFF
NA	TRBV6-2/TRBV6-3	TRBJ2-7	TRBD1	TGTGCCAGCAGCCCCGCCCTGGGACAGGGTCGAGGTGAGCAGTACTTC	CASSPALGQGRGEQYF
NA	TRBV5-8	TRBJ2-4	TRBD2	TGTGCCAGCAGGCGGGACTACAACATTCAGTACTTC	CASRRDYNIQYF
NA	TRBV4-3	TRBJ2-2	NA	TGCGCCAGCAGCCAGGGTGCGGACGGGGAGCTGTTTTTT	CASSQGADGELFF
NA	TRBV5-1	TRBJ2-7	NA	TGCGCCAGCAGCCCGGAGCAGGGGTTTCACTACGAGCAGTACTTC	CASSPEQGFHYEQYF
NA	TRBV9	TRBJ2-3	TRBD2	TGTGCCAGCAGTCGCGGGGGGGGAGCTAGCACAGATACGCAGTATTTT	CASSRGGGASTDTQYF